These T cell receptor beta chains were read from a single sample in a study of control samples from healthy donors and cancer patients. Profiling relied on immunoSEQ multiplex PCR, and the TCRdb table lists in-frame clones only, not all of them. The sample carries 110,000 to 150,000 clones, roughly 89% recorded once. The sequenced sample was blood. These receptor sequences come from a man aged 25 to 40 in good health. Both conserved end residues are part of each CDR3. Fields, in order: J gene, clone size, V gene, D gene, CDR3 DNA, CDR3 protein. A D gene is named only where the DNA matches it firmly. Clone sizes are given selectively: once, few, many, or a class where the clone is expanded.

TRBJ2-7,NA,TRBV27,TRBD1,TGTGCCAGCAGTCCCCTTCGGGGGACAGGGTTCGACGAGCAGTACTTC,CASSPLRGTGFDEQYF
TRBJ1-1,NA,TRBV7-2,NA,TGTGCCAGCAGCTCCAGGGGTATCACTGAAGCTTTCTTT,CASSSRGITEAFF
TRBJ1-4,NA,TRBV7-2,NA,TGTGCCAGCAGCTTAGGGGCCAGTGAGAAACTGTTTTTT,CASSLGASEKLFF
TRBJ1-3,NA,TRBV7-9,NA,TGTGCCAGCAGCGACCTCCTCGGCCCTCGGGAGAACACCATATATTTT,CASSDLLGPRENTIYF
TRBJ1-5,NA,TRBV6-2/TRBV6-3,NA,TGTGCCAGCAGTTACCCAAGCGCCCAGCATTTT,CASSYPSAQHF
TRBJ2-7,few,TRBV7-2,NA,TGTGCCAGCAGCTTAGGGCGGAGTCCTCCCGAGCAGTACTTC,CASSLGRSPPEQYF
TRBJ1-5,NA,TRBV24-1,NA,TGTGCCACCAGTGATAAAGGATTTAGCAATCAGCCCCAGCATTTT,CATSDKGFSNQPQHF
TRBJ2-5,NA,TRBV7-2,TRBD2,TGTGCCAGCAGAAGCGGGGGGGCGGGGCAAGAGACCCAGTACTTC,CASRSGGAGQETQYF
TRBJ2-7,NA,TRBV12-3/TRBV12-4,NA,TGTGCCAGCAGTTTATCCCCGGAACCTAAGCAGTACTTC,CASSLSPEPKQYF
TRBJ2-3,NA,TRBV25-1,NA,TGTGCCAGCAGTGAAGGGGCAGGGTTCGATACGCAGTATTTT,CASSEGAGFDTQYF
TRBJ1-1,NA,TRBV7-9,NA,TGTGCCAGCAGCTTAGTCCGCCCCCCCAACACTGAAGCTTTCTTT,CASSLVRPPNTEAFF
TRBJ1-4,NA,TRBV6-5,NA,TGTGCCTCACGTGGGCAGCAGAATGAAAAACTGTTTTTT,CASRGQQNEKLFF
TRBJ2-5,NA,TRBV5-4,NA,TGTGCCAGCAGATTGTATGCCGGGGCTCAAGAGACCCAGTACTTC,CASRLYAGAQETQYF
TRBJ2-7,once,TRBV2,NA,TGTGCCAGCAGGAAGGGCTACGAGCAGTACTTC,CASRKGYEQYF
TRBJ1-5,NA,TRBV21-1,NA,TGTGCCAGCAGCAAACCGGGACAGGGGGCGGATCAGCCCCAGCATTTT,CASSKPGQGADQPQHF
TRBJ1-1,NA,TRBV11-1,NA,TGTGCCAGCAGGGATGGGAGACAGAGAGGGAACACTGAAGCTTTCTTT,CASRDGRQRGNTEAFF
TRBJ2-7,NA,TRBV11-2,TRBD1,TGTGCCAGCAGCTTAGAACGGACAGGGGCCGAGCAGTACTTC,CASSLERTGAEQYF
TRBJ1-3,few,TRBV6-6,TRBD1,TGTGCCAGCAGTCGTGCAGGGGGCGACTCTGGAAACACCATATATTTT,CASSRAGGDSGNTIYF
TRBJ2-2,once,TRBV5-4,TRBD2,TGTGCCAGCAGGACCGGGACTAGCGGGGAAGCCGGGGAGCTGTTTTTT,CASRTGTSGEAGELFF
TRBJ1-1,NA,TRBV7-6,NA,TGTGCCAGCAGCTTGAGAGGGGAGATGAACACTGAAGCTTTCTTT,CASSLRGEMNTEAFF
TRBJ2-1,NA,TRBV7-2,NA,TGTGCCAGCAGCCCCGACGGTCTTACCGAGCAGTTCTTC,CASSPDGLTEQFF
TRBJ1-2,NA,TRBV5-1,TRBD1,TGCGCCAGCAGCGGCGACAGGGGACAGGACTATGGCTACACCTTC,CASSGDRGQDYGYTF
TRBJ1-2,NA,TRBV5-5,NA,TGTGCCAGCAGCTCCAGGGCCAACTATGGCTACACCTTC,CASSSRANYGYTF
TRBJ1-6,NA,TRBV5-5,NA,TGTGCCAGCAGCTTGATCCTAGCACCCCTCCACTTT,CASSLILAPLHF
TRBJ1-1,NA,TRBV5-8,NA,TGTGCCAGCACCCCCGGCCGAGGGGAATTGATGAACACTGAAGCTTTCTTT,CASTPGRGELMNTEAFF
TRBJ1-1,NA,TRBV6-6,NA,TGTGCCAGCAATGGACGGCGGAACACTGAAGCTTTCTTT,CASNGRRNTEAFF
TRBJ1-2,NA,TRBV21-1,NA,TGTGCCAGCACCCGGGACCCTGGGGCCAACAACTATGGCTACACCTTC,CASTRDPGANNYGYTF
TRBJ2-1,NA,TRBV5-1,TRBD1,TGCGCCAGCAACCCGGGACAGAACTACAATGAGCAGTTCTTC,CASNPGQNYNEQFF
TRBJ2-5,NA,TRBV19,NA,TGTGCCAGTAGTATCTGGGAGGAGGAGACCCAGTACTTC,CASSIWEEETQYF
TRBJ1-2,NA,TRBV3-1/TRBV3-2,NA,TGTGCCAGCAGCCAGGGATATGGCTACACCTTC,CASSQGYGYTF
TRBJ1-2,NA,TRBV5-1,NA,TGCGCCAGCAGCCCCGGAACAGCTAACTATGGCTACACCTTC,CASSPGTANYGYTF